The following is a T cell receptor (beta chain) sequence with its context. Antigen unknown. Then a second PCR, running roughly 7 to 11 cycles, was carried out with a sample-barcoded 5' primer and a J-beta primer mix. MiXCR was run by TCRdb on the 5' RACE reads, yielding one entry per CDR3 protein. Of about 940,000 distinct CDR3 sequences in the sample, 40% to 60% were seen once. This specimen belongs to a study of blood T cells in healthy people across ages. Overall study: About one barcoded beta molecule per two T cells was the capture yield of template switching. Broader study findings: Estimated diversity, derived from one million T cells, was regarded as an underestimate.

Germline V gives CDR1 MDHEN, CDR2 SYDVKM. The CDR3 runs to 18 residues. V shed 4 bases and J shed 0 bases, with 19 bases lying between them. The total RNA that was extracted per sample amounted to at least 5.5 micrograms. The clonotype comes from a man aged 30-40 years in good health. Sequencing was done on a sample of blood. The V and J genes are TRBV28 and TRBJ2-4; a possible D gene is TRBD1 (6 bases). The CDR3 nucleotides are TGTGCCAGCAGTTCCCATCAACAGGGAATCCTAGCCAAAAACATTCAGTACTTC. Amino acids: CASSSHQQGILAKNIQYF.